Below, 24 T cell receptor beta chains from the same sample are listed, as sequenced in a study of blood T cells in healthy people across ages (dated by TCRdb to the mid-2010s). Library method: 5' RACE. The sequencer was an Illumina HiSeq 2500. The second PCR ran for roughly 6 to 11 cycles and used a J-beta primer mix along with a sample-barcoded 5' primer. TCRdb applied fastp at Q25 and MiXCR to the public reads, then kept only in-frame beta chains. Under each unique CDR3 protein, matching rows form one entry showing the most common genes and DNA. The sample table shows about 970,000 distinct CDR3 sequences, and roughly 51% are seen once. Of the sample, around a fifth falls within the top ten clones. The sample consisted of blood. The receptors were gathered from a woman between 55 and 75 years old in good health.

This clonotype came up a few times. The rearrangement uses TRBV12-3 or TRBV12-4 and TRBJ2-3; D is possibly TRBD1 (6 bases). The CDR3 covers 14 residues. Trimming removed 2 bases from V and 4 bases from J, with 10 bases in between. CDR3 protein: CASSLPAGADTQYF. The CDR3 coding sequence is TGTGCCAGCAGTTTACCCGCAGGGGCAGATACGCAGTATTTT.

This clonotype showed up just a few times. This chain links TRBV3-1 with TRBJ1-4; perhaps TRBD1 as D (5 bases). Trimming removed 4 bases at V and 7 bases at J, with 10 bases between. Germline V gene lookup returns CDR1 LGHDT and CDR2 YNNKEL (reference sequence). The CDR3 is 13 amino acids. The CDR3 region is CASSLRGGEKLFF. The CDR3 DNA follows: TGTGCCAGCAGCCTACGGGGGGGTGAAAAACTGTTTTTT.

This chain connects TRBV6-2 or TRBV6-3 to TRBJ2-7; D not resolved. Germline-derived CDR1 and CDR2 are MNHEY and SVGEGT. CDR3 length: 12 amino acids. V shed 6 bases and J shed 5 bases, with 11 bases lying between them. The CDR3 coding sequence is TGTGCCAGCAGCGACAATTTTAACGAGCAGTACTTC. Amino acid sequence: CASSDNFNEQYF.

The gene calls are TRBV16 and TRBJ2-5; the match to TRBD2 covers 7 bases. Germline V gives CDR1 KGHSY, CDR2 FQNENV. With V trimmed by 1 base and J by 3 bases, 2 bases remained unmatched. This CDR3 has 14 amino acids. The CDR3, as DNA: TGTGCCAGCAGCCAATGGGCGGGAGAAGAGACCCAGTACTTC. It translates to CASSQWAGEETQYF. Full variable domain (remainder filled in from reference TRBV16 and TRBJ2-5): GEEVAQTPKHLVRGEGQKAKLYCAPIKGHSYVFWYQQVLKNEFKFLISFQNENVFDETGMPKERFSAKCLPNSPCSLEIQATKLEDSAVYFCASSQWAGEETQYFGPGTRLLVL.

This clonotype was detected only once. Its ends do not fully match the called genes, so a read error is possible. In DNA, the CDR3 is TGCGGCGTTGCGACAGGGCCCTACGAGCAGTACTTC. Its protein is CGVATGPYEQYF. This chain joins TRBV29-1 and TRBJ2-7; 7 bases are a match to TRBD1. CDR1 SQVTM and CDR2 ANQGSEA come from the germline V gene. The length of the CDR3 is 12 residues.

This clonotype has just a few counts. The V gene is TRBV6-5, the J gene TRBJ2-7, with D perhaps TRBD2 (5 bases). Germline V gives CDR1 MNHEY, CDR2 SVGAGI. There are 14 residues in the CDR3. Trimming removed 4 bases from V and 3 bases from J, with 13 bases in between. CDR3 sequence reads: CASSSPDLFYEQYF. DNA of the CDR3: TGTGCCAGCAGTTCTCCGGACTTATTCTACGAGCAGTACTTC.

The chain has TRBV3-1 and TRBJ1-1; no clear D gene. This CDR3 contains 13 residues. V lost 4 bases and J 8 bases, leaving 14 bases between the germline ends. Germline V gene lookup returns CDR1 LGHDT and CDR2 YNNKEL (reference sequence). The CDR3 loop is CASSLPGKGEAFF. For the CDR3, the DNA is TGTGCCAGCAGCCTTCCCGGCAAAGGAGAAGCTTTCTTT.

J is TRBJ1-2 and V is TRBV20-1; no firm D call. The germline V gene has CDR1 DFQATT and CDR2 SNEGSKA (reference sequence). The CDR3 is 14 residues long. V was trimmed by 0 bases and J by 4 bases, leaving 12 bases between them. The DNA of the CDR3 is TGCAGTGCTAGAGATATAAGGACGAGCTATGGCTACACCTTC. Translation: CSARDIRTSYGYTF.

The chain joins TRBV7-9 to TRBJ1-2; TRBD1 might be the D (5 bases). V was trimmed by 4 bases and J by 4 bases, leaving 19 bases between them. The CDR3 spans 16 residues. In germline, CDR1 is SEHNR, CDR2 FQNEAQ (reference sequence). Written as DNA, the CDR3 is TGTGCCAGCAGCTCACTAACAGGAGGAGGTCTCTATGGCTACACCTTC. Protein: CASSSLTGGGLYGYTF.

This clonotype was picked up a small number of times. The chain carries TRBV12-3 or TRBV12-4 and TRBJ2-7; D perhaps matches TRBD1 (6 bases). Deletions cut 5 bases from V and 1 base from J, with 9 bases between. This CDR3 has 13 amino acids. This CDR3 is CASSRTESYEQYF. The CDR3 DNA follows: TGTGCCAGCAGTAGGACAGAATCCTACGAGCAGTACTTC.

The rearrangement uses TRBV30 and TRBJ1-1, with 7 bases that match TRBD1. J was trimmed by 0 bases and V by 0 bases; bases with no gene match: 1. The germline gives CDR1 GTSNPN, CDR2 SVGIG (reference sequence). The CDR3 extends over 14 amino acids. CDR3 in DNA: TGTGCCTGGAGTGTCAGGGGGGTGAACACTGAAGCTTTCTTT. Translating it yields CAWSVRGVNTEAFF.

This clonotype appeared once. A read error may be the cause here, since a much bigger clone is one base away. This chain links TRBV29-1 with TRBJ1-1, with a tentative D call TRBD1 (6 bases). V lost 3 bases, J lost 1 base, and 9 bases lay in between. Looked up from germline, CDR1 is SQVTM and CDR2 is ANQGSEA. The CDR3 is 13 amino acids. The CDR3 coding sequence is TGCAGCGTTGACAAACAGGGGAACACTGAAGCTTTCTTT. Translation gives CSVDKQGNTEAFF.

The chain links TRBV6-5 to TRBJ2-7, with 9 bases aligning to TRBD2. Germline V gene lookup returns CDR1 MNHEY and CDR2 SVGAGI. CDR3 size: 15 residues. The V gene end was trimmed by 6 bases and the J gene end by 7 bases; junction bases not matched to a gene: 13. The CDR3 nucleotides are TGTGCCAGCAGCTCCTCCGGGACTAGCTACAATGAGCAGTACTTC. Translated: CASSSSGTSYNEQYF.

The chain carries TRBV3-1 and TRBJ1-2; D may be TRBD1 (6 bases). The V gene's germline CDR1 is LGHDT and CDR2 YNNKEL (reference sequence). V lost 4 bases and J 6 bases, leaving 12 bases between the germline ends. The CDR3 sequence is 13 residues long. CDR3 bases: TGTGCCAGCAGCCGCCGGGGGCAGCATGGCTACACCTTC. Protein product: CASSRRGQHGYTF.

The genes are TRBV4-2 and TRBJ2-1; 10 bases match TRBD2. The germline V gene encodes CDR1 LGHNA and CDR2 YNFKEQ. Unmatched junction bases numbered 5, after V lost 3 bases and J lost 6 bases. CDR3 length equals 15 residues. The CDR3 region is CASSHKVAGGNEQFF. The CDR3 DNA reads TGTGCCAGCAGCCACAAAGTAGCGGGAGGCAATGAGCAGTTCTTC.

The gene calls are TRBV27 and TRBJ2-7; 8 bases line up with TRBD1. There are 14 residues in the CDR3. The V and J ends lost 6 bases and 2 bases, in that order; junction bases with no gene match: 6. The V gene's germline CDR1 is MNHEY and CDR2 SMNVEV (reference sequence). CDR3 nucleotide sequence: TGTGCCAGCAGAGAGACAGGGGTCCCCTACGAGCAGTACTTC. Its translation: CASRETGVPYEQYF.

The chain employs TRBV20-1 and TRBJ1-4; 10 bases are shared with TRBD1. The CDR3 totals 15 residues. CDR1 and CDR2 (germline): DFQATT, SNEGSKA (reference sequence). The V and J ends lost 6 bases and 6 bases, in that order; junction bases with no gene match: 10. For the CDR3, the DNA is TGCAGTGCCGGAGCCGTTGGGACAGGGGATGAAAAACTGTTTTTT. It specifies CSAGAVGTGDEKLFF.

V is TRBV2 and J is TRBJ1-5; D gene uncertain. Germline assignment: CDR1 SNHLY and CDR2 FYNNEI. Deletions cut 7 bases from V and 6 bases from J, with 19 bases between. The CDR3 spans 15 residues. CDR3 sequence: CASTIQGHPSQPQHF. The CDR3 DNA is TGTGCCAGCACCATTCAAGGTCACCCGAGTCAGCCCCAGCATTTT.

The table lists this clonotype with a few counts. The CDR3 region is CSVVGGTSFTDTQYF. CDR3 nucleotides: TGCAGCGTTGTGGGGGGGACTAGTTTTACCGATACGCAGTATTTT. The chain links TRBV29-1 to TRBJ2-3; 8 bases align to TRBD2. CDR1 is SQVTM and CDR2 is ANQGSEA in the germline V gene. The CDR3 has 15 residues. The ends lost 4 bases at V and 6 bases at J; junction bases unmatched: 12.

The J gene is TRBJ1-4, the V gene TRBV28; possible D gene TRBD1, 5 bases. The CDR3 sequence is 14 residues long. Germline-derived CDR1 and CDR2 are MDHEN and SYDVKM. Between the trimmed V and J ends, which lost 5 bases and 7 bases, there was a span of 14 bases. CDR3 sequence: CASSLSWGGEKLFF. In DNA, the CDR3 is TGTGCCAGCAGTCTTTCGTGGGGCGGTGAAAAACTGTTTTTT.

The chain uses TRBV28 and TRBJ1-1; D is possibly TRBD1 (5 bases). In germline, CDR1 is MDHEN, CDR2 SYDVKM. With 5 bases removed from V and 6 bases from J, the gap between germline ends came to 13 bases. The CDR3 has 13 residues. The CDR3 DNA follows: TGTGCCAGCAGTCCCCAGGGTCAGTCTGAAGCTTTCTTT. This translates into CASSPQGQSEAFF.

With regard to this clonotype: An end of the junction does not agree with germline; a read error may underlie this. The chain joins TRBV12-3 or TRBV12-4 to TRBJ1-5; TRBD1 matches at 7 bases. The CDR3 contains 16 residues. The CDR3 DNA reads as TGTGCCAGCGGTTTAGATGCAGGGGGAAGCAATCAGCCCCAGCATTTT. It specifies CASGLDAGGSNQPQHF.

J is TRBJ2-3 and V is TRBV7-2; D is unresolved. Trimming pared 3 bases from V and 6 bases from J, leaving 10 bases between. Germline CDR1 reads SGHTA; CDR2 reads FQGNSA. The CDR3 loop spans 13 amino acids. The chain's CDR3 is CASSLILWDTQYF. The CDR3 coding sequence is TGTGCCAGCAGCTTGATTCTTTGGGATACGCAGTATTTT.

This clonotype has only a few counts. This chain connects TRBV5-1 to TRBJ2-7, with 7 bases lining up with TRBD1. Germline values: CDR1 SGHRS, CDR2 YFSETQ. V lost 4 bases to trimming and J lost 3 bases; unmatched junction nucleotides: 7. The CDR3 length is 14 residues. Here the CDR3 reads CASSRGQAGYEQYF. The CDR3, as DNA: TGCGCCAGCAGCCGAGGACAGGCCGGCTACGAGCAGTACTTC.